This entry concerns a single TCR beta chain. Antigen: not known. This record belongs to a study of Ad26.COV2.S vaccination and SARS-CoV-2 variants. Method: immunoSEQ multiplex PCR; TCRdb's copy keeps in-frame clones and lacks some. The sample comprises around 370,000 clones, under 95% of which are singletons, and 3.5% to 4.5% rests with the top ten. Study findings and constraints: Substantial breadth was reportedly displayed by spike-specific CD8+ and CD4+ T cell responses after vaccination. Participants given vaccine showed non-spike TCR breadth similar to that of placebo recipients.

V gave up 3 bases and J gave up 8 bases; unmatched junction bases: 5. Per the germline V gene, CDR1 is LNHDA and CDR2 is SQIVND (reference sequence). The CDR3 has 14 residues. Sequences were derived from peripheral blood, sampled after recovery from COVID-19. The chain links TRBV19 to TRBJ1-4, with 8 bases aligning to TRBD1. The TCR comes from a human donor who had recovered from COVID-19. The chain's CDR3 is CASSMGGQEEKLFF. The CDR3 region has the DNA TGTGCCAGTAGTATGGGGGGACAGGAGGAAAAACTGTTTTTT. The variable domain in full, with the rest retrieved from reference TRBV19 and TRBJ1-4, is DGGITQSPKYLFRKEGQNVTLSCEQNLNHDAMYWYRQDPGQGLRLIYYSQIVNDFQKGDIAEGYSVSREKKESFPLTVTSAQKNPTAFYLCASSMGGQEEKLFFGSGTQLSVL.